Sequencing of this T cell receptor beta chain was carried out in a study of T-cell memory formation after mild COVID-19 (dated by TCRdb to about 2021). About the investigation overall: Most TCR sequence clusters were specific to one of the two donors. Longitudinal TCRalpha and TCRbeta repertoire sequencing tracked T-cell clones expanding and contracting after mild COVID-19 in a couple of donors. The cohort was made up of two young adult volunteers, one female and one male, who were previously healthy. General conclusions and limits of the study: The detection of some responding clones in pre-infection memory suggests that pre-existing cross-reactive memory T cells joined the SARS-CoV-2 response. Whether the second-wave clones peaking on day 37 were SARS-CoV-2 specific was not confirmed. Clones contracting from day 15 to 85 had balanced CD4/CD8 phenotypes, while a second wave expanding from day 15 to 37 was biased towards CD4+. The study covered only a couple of mild cases, and larger cohorts including severe cases with pre-infection samples were considered necessary. Contracting CD4+ clones appeared mostly in the CM and EM memory subsets, whereas CD8+ clones were enriched in EMRA.

For sequencing, an Illumina NovaSeq 6000 was employed. cDNA libraries for TCRalpha and TCRbeta were prepared by 5'RACE using constant-segment primers, with sample barcodes and unique molecular identifiers added. RNA was extracted from every sample with Trizol reagent. The libraries were amplified in two PCR steps, and the second step added a second sample barcode and Illumina TruSeq adapters. Sequencing of the libraries was done on an Illumina NovaSeq, producing 2 x 150 bp paired-end reads. Under the source paper's analysis protocol: Reads were demultiplexed and collapsed into UMI-guided consensus sequences with migec v1.2.7. Using mixcr v2.1.11, the UMI consensuses were aligned to TRA and TRB V and J templates and assembled into clonotypes. A clonotype was counted as expanded or contracted only when both edgeR and NoisET called the clonotype significant, with the noise models trained on biological replicates. For edgeR calls, a false discovery rate-adjusted p below 0.01 and a log2 fold-change threshold of 1 were applied. As an exploratory analysis of dynamics, max-normalized trajectories of the 1000 most abundant clonotypes were examined with PCA combined with hierarchical clustering. Each responding clone was given a CD4 or CD8 phenotype based on the CD4+ and CD8+ repertoires, which had been sequenced separately. TCRdb cleaned the public reads at Q25 with fastp, built clones with MiXCR and kept in-frame beta chains. Entries are consolidated by CDR3 protein sequence, retaining the most common genes and DNA. TCRdb's processing, not the study's, gives the V and J calls here. The sample has approximately 180,000 distinct CDR3 sequences on record, 16% of them singletons. Roughly 1.9% of the sample is held by the ten biggest clonotypes.

The CDR3 is 11 residues long, ends included. Ficoll-Paque density gradient centrifugation was used to isolate PBMCs. A note on this clonotype: This receptor's antigen is unknown. A read error is likely, as this CDR3 ends without the conserved phenylalanine or tryptophan. No DNA is shown, since the ends of the CDR3 on it are uncertain; the CDR3 is the one TCRdb lists.

The receptor was isolated from an adult woman who had mild COVID-19 (a few samples of this study predate the infection). The sample titles of this study are shuffled in the database, so cell type and time point are left out; the donor was told from shared clones. The chain was built from TRBV12-3 or TRBV12-4 and TRBJ2-3; the table gives TRBD1 as D, unverified against the DNA. The sequenced material came from PBMCs or a T cell subset sorted from them (not recorded which). CDR3 sequence: CASSLGRSVSL.